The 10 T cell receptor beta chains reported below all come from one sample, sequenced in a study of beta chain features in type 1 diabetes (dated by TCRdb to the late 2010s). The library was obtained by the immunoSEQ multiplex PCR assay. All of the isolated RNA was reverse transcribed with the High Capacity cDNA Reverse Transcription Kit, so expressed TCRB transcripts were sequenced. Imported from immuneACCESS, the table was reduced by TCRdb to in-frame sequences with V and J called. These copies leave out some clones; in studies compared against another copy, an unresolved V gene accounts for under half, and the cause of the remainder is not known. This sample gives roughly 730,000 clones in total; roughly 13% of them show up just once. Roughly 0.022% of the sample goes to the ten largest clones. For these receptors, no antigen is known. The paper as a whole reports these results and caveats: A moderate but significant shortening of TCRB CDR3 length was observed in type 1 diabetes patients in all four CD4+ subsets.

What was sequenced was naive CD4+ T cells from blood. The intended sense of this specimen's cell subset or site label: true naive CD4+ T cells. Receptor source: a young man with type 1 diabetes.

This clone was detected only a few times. The CDR3 region is CASSLDSQETQYF. The CDR3 DNA reads as TGTGCCAGCAGTTTAGACAGCCAAGAGACCCAGTACTTC. The chain combines TRBV28 with TRBJ2-5; maybe TRBD1 (5 bases). Trimming removed 2 bases at V and 1 base at J, with 5 bases between. Germline assignment: CDR1 MDHEN and CDR2 SYDVKM. The CDR3 runs 13 residues.

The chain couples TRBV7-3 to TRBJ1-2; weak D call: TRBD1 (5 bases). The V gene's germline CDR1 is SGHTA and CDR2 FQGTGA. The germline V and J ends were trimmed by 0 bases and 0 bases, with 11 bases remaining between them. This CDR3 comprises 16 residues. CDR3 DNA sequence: TGTGCCAGCAGCTTAACGGGACTAAGCACTAACTATGGCTACACCTTC. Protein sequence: CASSLTGLSTNYGYTF.

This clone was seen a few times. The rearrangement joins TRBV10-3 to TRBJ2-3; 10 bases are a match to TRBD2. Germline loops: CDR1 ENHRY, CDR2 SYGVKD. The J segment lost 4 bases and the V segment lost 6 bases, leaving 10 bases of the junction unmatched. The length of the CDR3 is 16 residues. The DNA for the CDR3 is TGTGCCATCAGAGAGAGCGGGGGGGCCGGATCAGATACGCAGTATTTT. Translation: CAIRESGGAGSDTQYF.

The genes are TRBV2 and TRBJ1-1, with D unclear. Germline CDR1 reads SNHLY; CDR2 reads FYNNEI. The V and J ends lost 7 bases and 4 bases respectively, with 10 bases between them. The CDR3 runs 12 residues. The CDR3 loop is CASIGMLTEAFF. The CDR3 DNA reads TGTGCCAGCATCGGAATGCTCACTGAAGCTTTCTTT.

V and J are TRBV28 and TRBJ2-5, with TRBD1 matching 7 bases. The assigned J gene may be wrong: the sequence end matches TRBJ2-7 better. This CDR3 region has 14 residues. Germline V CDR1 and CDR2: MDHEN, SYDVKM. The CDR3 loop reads CASLSDRATNEQYF. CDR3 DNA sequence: TGTGCCAGCTTAAGCGACAGGGCGACAAACGAGCAGTACTTC.

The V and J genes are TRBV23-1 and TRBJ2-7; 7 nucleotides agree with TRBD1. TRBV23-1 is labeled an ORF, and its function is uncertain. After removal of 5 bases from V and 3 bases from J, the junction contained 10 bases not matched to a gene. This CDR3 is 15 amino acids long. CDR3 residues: CASSGDSRNVYEQYF. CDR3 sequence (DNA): TGCGCCAGCAGTGGGGACAGCCGAAATGTCTACGAGCAGTACTTC.

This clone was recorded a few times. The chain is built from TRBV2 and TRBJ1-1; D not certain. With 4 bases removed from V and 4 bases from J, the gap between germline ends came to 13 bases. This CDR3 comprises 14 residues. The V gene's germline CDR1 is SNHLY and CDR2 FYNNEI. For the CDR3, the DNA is TGTGCCAGCAGTGTATCGGGTCTCGGCACTGAAGCTTTCTTT. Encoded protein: CASSVSGLGTEAFF.

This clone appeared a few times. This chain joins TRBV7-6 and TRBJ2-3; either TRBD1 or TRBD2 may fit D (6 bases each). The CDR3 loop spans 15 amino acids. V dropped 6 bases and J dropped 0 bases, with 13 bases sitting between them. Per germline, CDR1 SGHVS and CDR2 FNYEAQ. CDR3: CASRIGGTSTDTQYF. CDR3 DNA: TGTGCCAGCAGAATCGGCGGGACAAGCACAGATACGCAGTATTTT.

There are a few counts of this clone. CDR3 bases: TGTGCCAGTAGTTCCGTCACCGGGACAGGTGGAGATACGCAGTATTTT. Translated, it gives CASSSVTGTGGDTQYF. This rearrangement joins TRBV19 to TRBJ2-3, with 8 nucleotides matching TRBD1. This CDR3 contains 16 residues. Germline V CDR1 and CDR2: LNHDA, SQIVND (reference sequence). V shed 5 bases, J shed 5 bases, and the junction held 12 bases outside the gene matches.

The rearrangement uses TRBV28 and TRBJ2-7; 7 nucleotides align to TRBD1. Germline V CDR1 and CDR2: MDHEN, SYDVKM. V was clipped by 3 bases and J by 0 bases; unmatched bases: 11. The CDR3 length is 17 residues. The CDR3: CASSFLYGQVNSYEQYF. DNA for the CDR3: TGTGCCAGCAGTTTCCTCTACGGACAGGTGAACTCCTACGAGCAGTACTTC.